These 22 T cell receptor beta chains were sequenced from one sample in a study of T cell responses to AZD1222 COVID-19 vaccine (dated by TCRdb to the early 2020s). Receptor amplification or capture employed the immunoSEQ multiplex PCR assay. Not all clones reach the TCRdb copy of this immuneACCESS table, which keeps in-frame sequences only. Checked studies attribute under half of the gap to unresolved V genes and leave the rest unexplained. The sample table holds some 200,000 clones, of which around nine tenths were seen once. Of the sample, about 24% falls within the top ten clones. What this sample's time point label stands for: about 28 days (+/-7) after the second vaccine dose. Sequenced material: peripheral blood, taken 28 days after the second AZD1222 dose. The receptors here all came from an adult who received the AZD1222 COVID-19 vaccine.

This chain links TRBV7-6 with TRBJ2-7; a weak D match, TRBD2 (6 bases). Germline CDR1 SGHVS, CDR2 FNYEAQ. Trimming left V 5 bases short and J 1 base short, with 9 bases between. The CDR3 extends over 13 amino acids. CDR3 in DNA: TGTGCCAGCAGCGGCGGGGATTCCTACGAGCAGTACTTC. Translating gives CASSGGDSYEQYF.

The rearrangement links TRBV10-3 to TRBJ1-5, with TRBD1 matching over 11 bases. J gave up 4 bases and V 4 bases, and 9 bases lay outside the gene matches. Germline V gene data show CDR1 as ENHRY and CDR2 as SYGVKD. CDR3 size: 17 residues. Here the CDR3 DNA reads TGTGCCATCAGTGCGTGGTCCGGGACAGGGGGAAATCAGCCCCAGCATTTT. Translated: CAISAWSGTGGNQPQHF.

The chain employs TRBV6-5 and TRBJ2-1; 11 nucleotides match TRBD1. After removal of 11 bases from V and 7 bases from J, the junction contained 7 bases not matched to a gene. The CDR3 loop spans 13 amino acids. Germline lookup yields CDR1 MNHEY and CDR2 SVGAGI. CDR3 DNA: TGTGCCTCCGGACAGGGGGCTTTGAATGAGCAGTTCTTC. Translating gives CASGQGALNEQFF.

V gene TRBV27 combines with J gene TRBJ2-7; possible D gene TRBD2, 5 bases. The V end lost 8 bases, the J end lost 7 bases, and 18 bases lay between the germline ends. This CDR3 has 13 residues. CDR1 and CDR2 (germline): MNHEY, SMNVEV (reference sequence). The CDR3 DNA reads as TGTGCCAGCCGCGGGCAGACCTACGGTGAGCAGTACTTC. Protein product: CASRGQTYGEQYF.

This sequence joins TRBV28 and TRBJ1-2; D remains unclear. The V end lost 0 bases, the J end lost 7 bases, and 3 bases lay between the germline ends. This CDR3 is built from 11 residues. Germline CDR1 and CDR2: MDHEN and SYDVKM. As DNA, the CDR3 is TGTGCCAGCAGTTTATGGGGTGGCTACACCTTC. Translated: CASSLWGGYTF.

Written as DNA, the CDR3 is TGTGCCAGCAGTTTATCGCGGGGGACCGGGGAGCTGTTTTTT. It yields the protein CASSLSRGTGELFF. The V gene is TRBV27, the J gene TRBJ2-2; 7 bases map to TRBD2. The length of the CDR3 is 14 residues. Per germline, CDR1 MNHEY and CDR2 SMNVEV (reference sequence). Unmatched junction bases numbered 0, after V lost 0 bases and J lost 5 bases.

The chain couples TRBV24-1 to TRBJ1-5, with D unresolved. CDR3 length: 18 residues. V gave up 1 base and J gave up 5 bases, with 20 bases separating them. Germline V gene sequence: CDR1 KGHDR, CDR2 SFDVKD. CDR3 nucleotide sequence: TGTGCCACCAGTGATTTTTCGGTTCCCCAGCCCCCAGATCAGCCCCAGCATTTT. It is translated as CATSDFSVPQPPDQPQHF.

V is TRBV6-6 and J is TRBJ2-2; no clear D. V lost 4 bases, J lost 6 bases, and 12 bases lay in between. The CDR3 extends over 14 amino acids. Germline V lookup: CDR1 MNHNY, CDR2 SVGAGI (reference sequence). This CDR3 reads CASSSPEIAGELFF. The CDR3 DNA sequence: TGTGCCAGCAGTTCGCCGGAGATCGCCGGGGAGCTGTTTTTT.

V gene TRBV29-1 combines with J gene TRBJ1-4, with TRBD1 identical over 7 bases. The CDR3 covers 15 residues. J was trimmed by 0 bases and V by 7 bases; bases with no gene match: 8. CDR1 is SQVTM and CDR2 is ANQGSEA in the germline V gene. Written as DNA, the CDR3 is TGCAGCGCGCTGGGACAGAGCGCAACTAATGAAAAACTGTTTTTT. Protein product: CSALGQSATNEKLFF.

The V call is TRBV19, the J call TRBJ1-2; D uncertain. The V gene's germline CDR1 is LNHDA and CDR2 SQIVND (reference sequence). The CDR3 extends over 13 amino acids. V lost 10 bases and J lost 4, with 16 bases in between. In DNA form, the CDR3 reads TGTGCCACCACACCTTTGGGGAGCTATGGCTACACCTTC. Translating it yields CATTPLGSYGYTF.

This clone turned up a few times. CDR3 residues: CASSYSAGSTYGYTF. In DNA, the CDR3 is TGTGCCAGCAGTTACTCGGCGGGCAGTACCTATGGCTACACCTTC. V is TRBV6-2 or TRBV6-3 and J is TRBJ1-2; no clear D gene. This CDR3 is built from 15 residues. The germline V gene encodes CDR1 MNHEY and CDR2 SVGEGT. Trimming removed 0 bases at V and 4 bases at J, with 12 bases between.

The gene calls are TRBV30 and TRBJ1-5; possibly TRBD1 for D (5 bases). V was trimmed by 3 bases and J by 6 bases, leaving 12 bases between them. This CDR3 has 13 residues. Germline CDR1 reads GTSNPN; CDR2 reads SVGIG (reference sequence). CDR3 sequence: CAWSEQVPQPQHF. The DNA of the CDR3 is TGTGCCTGGAGCGAACAGGTACCTCAGCCCCAGCATTTT.

The V call is TRBV12-3 or TRBV12-4, the J call TRBJ2-7; 8 nucleotides line up with TRBD1. Trimming removed 6 bases from V and 7 bases from J; junction bases left unmatched: 8. This CDR3 contains 13 residues. The CDR3 DNA sequence: TGTGCCAGCAGGCGGACAGGGACGGAGGAGCAGTACTTC. Its protein product is CASRRTGTEEQYF.

The gene calls are TRBV14 and TRBJ2-2; no firm D call. Trimming removed 4 bases from V and 3 bases from J, with 12 bases in between. The CDR3 totals 15 residues. The germline V gene encodes CDR1 SGHDN and CDR2 FVKESK. The CDR3 sequence is CASSPEYGYTGELFF. CDR3 sequence (DNA): TGTGCCAGCAGCCCCGAGTATGGGTACACCGGGGAGCTGTTTTTT.

The gene calls are TRBV14 and TRBJ2-1, with 7 bases aligning to TRBD1. Germline V CDR1 and CDR2: SGHDN, FVKESK. V dropped 3 bases and J dropped 5; count of bases not matched to a gene: 10. This CDR3 comprises 16 residues. Here the CDR3 reads CASSHLDRRYNNEQFF. CDR3 nucleotides: TGTGCCAGCAGCCACCTGGACAGGAGATATAACAATGAGCAGTTCTTC.

The rearrangement uses TRBV9 and TRBJ2-5, with D possibly being TRBD1 (7 bases). Trimming removed 3 bases from V and 4 bases from J, with 19 bases in between. Germline CDR1 and CDR2: SGDLS and YYNGEE. The CDR3 length is 16 residues. CDR3 amino acids: CASSAHGGGVRETQYF. The CDR3 coding sequence is TGTGCCAGCAGCGCCCACGGAGGGGGCGTAAGAGAGACCCAGTACTTC. Variable domain in full (rest from reference TRBV9 and TRBJ2-5): DSGVTQTPKHLITATGQRVTLRCSPRSGDLSVYWYQQSLDQGLQFLIQYYNGEERAKGNILERFSAQQFPDLHSELNLSSLELGDSALYFCASSAHGGGVRETQYFGPGTRLLVL.

The genes are TRBV6-5 and TRBJ2-7, with D maybe TRBD2 (5 bases). This CDR3 is 14 amino acids long. CDR1 and CDR2 (germline): MNHEY, SVGAGI. Trimming left V 0 bases short and J 2 bases short, with 8 bases between. The CDR3 reads CASSYSTGTYEQYF. The CDR3 DNA is TGTGCCAGCAGTTACTCGACCGGGACCTACGAGCAGTACTTC.

The CDR3 coding sequence is TGTGCCACCACCGGGACTAGCGACTCCTACGAGCAGTACTTC. Amino acid sequence: CATTGTSDSYEQYF. J is TRBJ2-7 and V is TRBV24-1; the match to TRBD2 covers 10 bases. J lost 0 bases, V lost 8 bases, and 3 bases had no gene match. The CDR3 is made up of 14 amino acids. Germline values: CDR1 KGHDR, CDR2 SFDVKD.

In regard to this clone: With a much larger clone just one base away, this may be a read error. At the DNA level, this CDR3 is encoded by other sequences in the same sample as well. The CDR3 loop reads CASSSSYEQYF. CDR3 nucleotide sequence: TGTGCCAGCAGTTCCTCCTACGAGCAGTACTTC. The chain recombines TRBV28 with TRBJ2-7; the D is unclear. CDR1 MDHEN and CDR2 SYDVKM come from the germline V gene. V lost 4 bases and J lost 0, with 1 base in between. The CDR3 has 11 amino acids.

Only one count was recorded for this clone. The CDR3 spells CASSLRLAGGTSPGELFF. The DNA of the CDR3 is TGTGCCAGCAGCCTGCGACTAGCGGGAGGGACGAGTCCCGGGGAGCTGTTTTTT. The chain links TRBV7-6 to TRBJ2-2; 14 nucleotides agree with TRBD2. The CDR3 has 18 residues. Germline CDR1 and CDR2: SGHVS and FNYEAQ. Germline trimming cut 5 bases from V and 6 bases from J; bases unmatched to any gene: 11.

The CDR3 region has the DNA TGTGCCACTTTACGGGACGGCTACGAGCAGTACTTC. Protein sequence: CATLRDGYEQYF. The chain uses TRBV2 and TRBJ2-7; D could derive from TRBD1 or TRBD2 (5 bases each). The length of the CDR3 is 12 residues. Trimming shortened V by 10 bases and J by 3 bases, and 13 bases separated the two germline ends. Germline CDR1 and CDR2: SNHLY and FYNNEI.

The J gene is TRBJ2-2, the V gene TRBV19; TRBD1 might be the D (5 bases). Trimming pared 3 bases from V and 1 base from J, leaving 9 bases between. CDR1 is LNHDA, CDR2 SQIVND, per germline (reference sequence). The CDR3 is 15 residues long. This CDR3 is CASSMGQGNTGELFF. The CDR3 DNA follows: TGTGCCAGTAGTATGGGTCAGGGGAACACCGGGGAGCTGTTTTTT. The whole variable domain, remainder taken from reference TRBV19 and TRBJ2-2, is DGGITQSPKYLFRKEGQNVTLSCEQNLNHDAMYWYRQDPGQGLRLIYYSQIVNDFQKGDIAEGYSVSREKKESFPLTVTSAQKNPTAFYLCASSMGQGNTGELFFGEGSRLTVL.